This T cell receptor beta chain derives from a study of a mutant IDH1 vaccine in newly diagnosed glioma. Study in general: Prior therapy was radiotherapy, temozolomide, or both; most received both. Study-wide findings and caveats: Top peripheral T cell clonotype shifts appeared unrelated to pseudoprogression. Vaccine-induced responses were seen in more than 90% of patients, spanning several MHC alleles.

Between the trimmed V and J ends, which lost 9 bases and 2 bases, there was a span of 11 bases. Germline V gives CDR1 MNHEY, CDR2 SMNVEV (reference sequence). The CDR3 is 12 residues long. With respect to this clone: Its target is not known.

As for time point: baseline, week 1 (first vaccination visit). Treatment meaning: pre-vaccination baseline after standard-of-care therapy. There were new WHO grade 3 or 4 astrocytomas in the donors, and these were IDH1-mutant and ATRX-lost. The assay was immunoSEQ multiplex PCR, and TCRdb's table has in-frame clones only and misses some. The repertoire holds 25,000 to 35,000 clones, over 75% seen once, with 15% to 20% in the top ten. The chain employs TRBV27 and TRBJ2-7, with D possibly matching TRBD2 (5 bases). The sample in question was PBMCs, obtained from a glioma patient treated with radiotherapy, temozolomide or both. This TCR was recovered from a young man with glioma. CDR3 sequence (DNA): TGTGCCAGTTGGGAGTTCCCCTACGAGCAGTACTTC. Its protein is CASWEFPYEQYF.